The 14 T cell receptor beta chains below all came from one sample that was sequenced in a study of PD-1 blockade in classical Hodgkin lymphoma. Relapses following autologous stem cell transplantation were seen in all patients, with brentuximab vedotin exposure varying. Here immunoSEQ multiplex PCR was the method, and the copy in TCRdb shows in-frame clones only, minus some. This sample has over 50,000 clones, with over 75% found just once. The material was peripheral blood mononuclear cells (PBMCs), obtained at baseline. The receptors were gathered from a human donor with classical Hodgkin lymphoma.

The chain uses TRBV5-4 and TRBJ1-2, with 12 positions matching TRBD1. Trimming took 1 base from V and 2 from J; bases not matched to a gene: 6. The CDR3 totals 17 residues. The V gene's germline CDR1 is SGHNT and CDR2 YYREEE (reference sequence). As DNA, the CDR3 is TGTGCCAGCAGCTTGACGGGACAGGGGGCGAGGAACTATGGCTACACCTTC. As protein: CASSLTGQGARNYGYTF.

The V and J genes are TRBV6-5 and TRBJ1-5, with TRBD1 identical over 9 bases. CDR1 is MNHEY and CDR2 is SVGAGI in the germline V gene. The CDR3 runs 14 residues. J was trimmed by 2 bases and V by 5 bases; bases with no gene match: 1. The CDR3 here is CASSRQGGNQPQHF. In DNA form, the CDR3 reads TGTGCCAGCAGTAGACAGGGGGGCAATCAGCCCCAGCATTTT.

This clone was detected only a few times. The chain joins TRBV6-6 to TRBJ2-7, with D perhaps matching TRBD1 or TRBD2 (5 bases each). The CDR3 is made up of 13 amino acids. Germline V gene data show CDR1 as MNHNY and CDR2 as SVGAGI (reference sequence). Trimming removed 5 bases at V and 2 bases at J, with 10 bases between. The CDR3 sequence is CASSRDGPYEQYF. DNA of the CDR3: TGTGCCAGCAGTCGGGACGGACCCTACGAGCAGTACTTC.

CDR3 amino acids: CASSPANSNQPQHF. The CDR3 bases are TGTGCCAGCTCACCTGCCAATAGCAATCAGCCCCAGCATTTT. The chain has TRBV18 and TRBJ1-5; D remains ambiguous. In germline, CDR1 is KGHSH, CDR2 LQKENI. This CDR3 has 14 residues. The V end lost 3 bases, the J end lost 0 bases, and 6 bases lay between the germline ends.

This clone was observed once. The gene calls are TRBV7-2 and TRBJ2-5; tentative D call: TRBD1 (6 bases). The CDR3 has 15 residues. Germline V CDR1 and CDR2: SGHTA, FQGNSA. Trimming cost V 5 bases and J 0 bases, with 13 bases left between them. In DNA, the CDR3 is TGTGCCAGCAGCCCTTGGGGACAACACCAAGAGACCCAGTACTTC. Its translation: CASSPWGQHQETQYF.

J is TRBJ1-1 and V is TRBV5-4, with D unresolved. The germline V gene has CDR1 SGHNT and CDR2 YYREEE (reference sequence). V lost 0 bases, J lost 1 base, and 4 bases lay in between. The CDR3 sequence is 13 residues long. The chain's CDR3 is CASSLDRNTEAFF. The CDR3 DNA is TGTGCCAGCAGCTTGGATCGGAACACTGAAGCTTTCTTT.

In its sample, this clone was seen a few times. The rearrangement uses TRBV7-9 and TRBJ1-2, with a tentative D call TRBD1 (6 bases). The CDR3 loop spans 19 amino acids. Trimming stripped 5 bases from V and 4 bases from J, with 29 bases between. CDR1 SEHNR and CDR2 FQNEAQ come from the germline V gene (reference sequence). CDR3 coding DNA: TGTGCCAGCAGCCTTTACGCCCCCTGGGGGGGCCAGCCTCTCTATGGCTACACCTTC. Protein: CASSLYAPWGGQPLYGYTF.

The CDR3 DNA reads as TGTGCCAGCAGTGCCCTCACTAGCGGGAGTTACAATGAGCAGTTCTTC. Protein sequence: CASSALTSGSYNEQFF. The chain uses TRBV6-1 and TRBJ2-1; TRBD2 aligns across 11 bases. V shed 4 bases, J shed 4 bases, and the junction held 6 bases outside the gene matches. Germline V CDR1 and CDR2: MNHNS, SASEGT. CDR3 size: 16 residues.

The chain employs TRBV4-3 and TRBJ2-2; D is perhaps TRBD2 (5 bases). Trimming cost V 1 base and J 4 bases, with 19 bases left between them. Germline V gene lookup returns CDR1 LGHNA and CDR2 YSLEER. The CDR3 runs 18 residues. The CDR3 reads CASSQGSLGRVLTGELFF. The CDR3 DNA is TGCGCCAGCAGCCAAGGATCCCTCGGGCGGGTACTCACCGGGGAGCTGTTTTTT.

This clone was counted a single time. This chain connects TRBV5-8 to TRBJ1-3, with a tentative D call TRBD1 (5 bases). V lost 5 bases to trimming and J lost 2 bases, with 14 bases between them. CDR1 and CDR2 from the germline V gene are SGHTS and YDEGEE. CDR3 length: 15 residues. The CDR3 reads CASSRKVGAGNTIYF. The CDR3 coding sequence is TGTGCCAGCAGTCGAAAAGTGGGGGCTGGAAACACCATATATTTT.

This chain uses TRBV2 with TRBJ2-6; D is perhaps TRBD2 (6 bases). This CDR3 is 20 amino acids long. Germline loops: CDR1 SNHLY, CDR2 FYNNEI. V lost 3 bases to trimming and J lost 4 bases, with 25 bases between them. CDR3 in amino acids: CASSESPTRSGPLGANVLTF. In DNA, the CDR3 is TGTGCCAGCAGTGAGTCCCCCACTCGTAGCGGCCCCTTAGGGGCCAACGTCCTGACTTTC. The full variable domain, completed using reference TRBV2 and TRBJ2-6, is EPEVTQTPSHQVTQMGQEVILRCVPISNHLYFYWYRQILGQKVEFLVSFYNNEISEKSEIFDDQFSVERPDGSNFTLKIRSTKLEDSAMYFCASSESPTRSGPLGANVLTFGAGSRLTVL.

The gene calls are TRBV29-1 and TRBJ2-1, with TRBD2 matching 7 bases. CDR1 and CDR2 (germline): SQVTM, ANQGSEA. This CDR3 is built from 15 residues. After removal of 0 bases from V and 7 bases from J, the junction contained 9 bases not matched to a gene. CDR3 coding DNA: TGCAGCGTTGAAGACCCCTGGAGGGAGGGAAATGAGCAGTTCTTC. This codes for CSVEDPWREGNEQFF.

This clone was seen just once. The chain has TRBV19 and TRBJ1-2, with D perhaps TRBD1 (6 bases). Germline values: CDR1 LNHDA, CDR2 SQIVND (reference sequence). V dropped 0 bases and J dropped 7 bases, with 21 bases sitting between them. This CDR3 has 17 amino acids. The CDR3 protein is CASSIDLWGNRVSGYTF. The CDR3 coding sequence is TGTGCCAGTAGTATAGATCTATGGGGGAACAGGGTCTCTGGCTACACCTTC.

This chain connects TRBV18 to TRBJ2-3; D is unclear. Looked up from germline, CDR1 is KGHSH and CDR2 is LQKENI. Trimming took off 6 bases at V and 3 bases at J, with 19 bases between the two ends. The CDR3 runs 16 residues. For the CDR3, the DNA is TGTGCCAGCTCCCCTCCGGCAACCGGTGTGACAGATACGCAGTATTTT. It yields the protein CASSPPATGVTDTQYF.